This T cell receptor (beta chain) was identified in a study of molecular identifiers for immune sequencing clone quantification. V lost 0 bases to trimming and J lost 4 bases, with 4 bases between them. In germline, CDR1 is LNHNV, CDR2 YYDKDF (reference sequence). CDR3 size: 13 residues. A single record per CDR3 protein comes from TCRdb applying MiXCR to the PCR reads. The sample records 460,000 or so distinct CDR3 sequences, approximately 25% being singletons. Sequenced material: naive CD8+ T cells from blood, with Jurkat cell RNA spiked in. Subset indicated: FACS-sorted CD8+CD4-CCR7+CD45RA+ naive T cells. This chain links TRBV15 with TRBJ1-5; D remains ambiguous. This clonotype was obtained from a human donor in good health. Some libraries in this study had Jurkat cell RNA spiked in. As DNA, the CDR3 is TGTGCCACCAGCAGAGATCTGAATCAGCCCCAGCATTTT. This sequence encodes CATSRDLNQPQHF.